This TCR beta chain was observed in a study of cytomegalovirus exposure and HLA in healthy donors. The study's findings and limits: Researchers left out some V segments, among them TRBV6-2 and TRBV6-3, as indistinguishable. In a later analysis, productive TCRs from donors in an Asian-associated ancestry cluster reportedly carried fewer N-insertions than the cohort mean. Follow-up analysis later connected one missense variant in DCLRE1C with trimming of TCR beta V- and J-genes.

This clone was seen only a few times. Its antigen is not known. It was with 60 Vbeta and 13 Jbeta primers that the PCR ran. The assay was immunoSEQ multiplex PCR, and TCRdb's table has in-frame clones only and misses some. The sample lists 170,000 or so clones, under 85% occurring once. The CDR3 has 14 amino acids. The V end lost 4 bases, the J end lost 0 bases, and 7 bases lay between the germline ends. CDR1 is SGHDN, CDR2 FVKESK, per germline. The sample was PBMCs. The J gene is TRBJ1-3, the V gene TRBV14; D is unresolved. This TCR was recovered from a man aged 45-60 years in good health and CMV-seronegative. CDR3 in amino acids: CASSPRRSGNTIYF. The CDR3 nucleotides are TGTGCCAGCAGCCCGCGCCGCTCTGGAAACACCATATATTTT. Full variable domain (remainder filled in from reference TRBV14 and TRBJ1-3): EAGVTQFPSHSVIEKGQTVTLRCDPISGHDNLYWYRRVMGKEIKFLLHFVKESKQDESGMPNNRFLAERTGGTYSTLKVQPAELEDSGVYFCASSPRRSGNTIYFGEGSWLTVV.